Presented here are 3 T cell receptor beta chains from one specimen sequenced in a study of T cell responses to AZD1222 COVID-19 vaccine. This table comes from immunoSEQ multiplex PCR, and its TCRdb copy is limited to in-frame clones, with some not included. Of 99,000 or so clones listed, approximately 89% are singletons. The sample was peripheral blood, taken on day 0 of AZD1222 vaccination. Receptors were obtained from an adult in good health.

This clone was detected only once. V and J are TRBV19 and TRBJ1-3; weak D call: TRBD1 (6 bases). The germline CDR1 and CDR2 sequences are LNHDA and SQIVND (reference sequence). The CDR3 sequence is 16 residues long. V was clipped by 6 bases and J by 3 bases, with 18 bases between them. The CDR3 DNA reads TGTGCCAGTAGACGAAGTGGAACAGGGTATGGAAACACCATATATTTT. This gives the protein CASRRSGTGYGNTIYF.

This clone appeared a single time. The chain recombines TRBV7-8 with TRBJ2-5; D is perhaps TRBD2 (6 bases). The CDR3 contains 14 residues. With 6 bases removed from V and 5 bases from J, the gap between germline ends came to 16 bases. In germline, CDR1 is SGHVS, CDR2 FQNEAQ. The CDR3 here is CASSTGHGGETQYF. The CDR3 DNA follows: TGTGCCAGCAGTACAGGACACGGAGGGGAGACCCAGTACTTC.

This clone was found many times. Here the CDR3 DNA reads TGTGCCAGCAGTGAAATAGGGTCCGACTCCTACGAGCAGTACTTC. It encodes CASSEIGSDSYEQYF. J is TRBJ2-7 and V is TRBV6-1; D not resolved. Germline values: CDR1 MNHNS, CDR2 SASEGT. Trimming removed 2 bases from V and 0 bases from J, with 11 bases in between. The CDR3 consists of 15 residues.